This T cell receptor beta chain was recorded in a study of CD8 T cells in Susac syndrome. The study's findings and limits: That the number of individuals in its TCR sequencing and HLA analysis was relatively small was acknowledged by the study.

TCR beta sequences were obtained from blood CD8+ and CD4+ T cells. Negative isolation yielded the CD8+ and CD4+ T cells, while FACS enriched the TEMRA cells. The V gene's germline CDR1 is MDHEN and CDR2 SYDVKM. Germline trimming cut 2 bases from V and 0 bases from J; bases unmatched to any gene: 4. This CDR3 comprises 15 residues. Regarding this clonotype: Its specificity is not known.

The authors reverse transcribed roughly 0.5 to 1 ug RNA with random hexamers. The authors amplified TCR beta CDR3 across 54 Vbeta and 13 Jbeta using immunoSEQ multiplex PCR. TCRdb re-called the immunoSEQ multiplex PCR reads through MiXCR, storing one row per CDR3 protein. The sample contains approximately 300,000 distinct CDR3 sequences, about nine tenths of which appear only once. The chain couples TRBV28 to TRBJ2-7, with TRBD2 matching 7 bases. The clonotype was recovered from a human donor with multiple sclerosis. What was sequenced was CD8+ T cells from PBMCs. The CDR3 DNA reads as TGTGCCAGCAGTTTAATTAGCGGGTTCTCCTACGAGCAGTACTTC. Protein product: CASSLISGFSYEQYF. Variable domain in full (rest from reference TRBV28 and TRBJ2-7): DVKVTQSSRYLVKRTGEKVFLECVQDMDHENMFWYRQDPGLGLRLIYFSYDVKMKEKGDIPEGYSVSREKKERFSLILESASTNQTSMYLCASSLISGFSYEQYFGPGTRLTVT.